This is a list of T cell receptor beta chains from one sample in a study of T-cell memory formation after mild COVID-19. Via MiXCR, TCRdb re-called the 5' RACE reads, giving one row per CDR3 protein. The sample has under 110,000 distinct CDR3 sequences; around an eighth are singletons. The sample comprised PBMCs or a T cell subset sorted from them (not recorded which). These receptors were obtained from an adult woman who had mild COVID-19 (a few samples of this study predate the infection). Cell type and time point are not known. Both conserved end residues are part of each CDR3. D genes are given only for firm matches. Not all rows give a size; the values are once, few, many and, for expanded clones, a class.

clone size,V gene,D gene,CDR3 length,J gene,CDR3 protein,CDR3 DNA
.,TRBV6-2/TRBV6-3,.,17,TRBJ2-3,CASSYYPRTASTDTQYF,TGTGCCAGCAGTTACTACCCTCGGACAGCTAGCACAGATACGCAGTATTTT
many,TRBV7-8,.,15,TRBJ2-4,CASSLYPGSKNIQYF,TGTGCCAGCAGCTTATATCCCGGCAGCAAAAACATTCAGTACTTC
many,TRBV7-7,.,14,TRBJ2-2,CASSKGIGTGELFF,TGTGCTAGCAGTAAGGGGATTGGCACCGGGGAGCTGTTTTTT
many,TRBV5-6,.,17,TRBJ2-1,CASSFNVPRVVRDEQFF,TGTGCCAGCAGCTTCAACGTCCCCAGGGTTGTCCGGGATGAGCAGTTCTTC
.,TRBV9,TRBD2,16,TRBJ2-1,CASSARLAGTYNEQFF,TGTGCCAGCAGCGCTCGCCTAGCGGGGACCTACAATGAGCAGTTCTTC
.,TRBV12-3/TRBV12-4,.,13,TRBJ1-5,CASSFPGGQPQHF,TGTGCCAGCAGTTTCCCAGGCGGTCAGCCCCAGCATTTT
few,TRBV7-2,TRBD2,14,TRBJ2-7,CASSLVSGSYEQYF,TGTGCCAGCAGCTTAGTTAGCGGGAGCTACGAGCAGTACTTC
.,TRBV2,TRBD1,14,TRBJ2-2,CASSPGQGSGELFF,TGTGCCAGCAGTCCGGGACAGGGGTCCGGGGAGCTGTTTTTT
.,TRBV29-1,.,14,TRBJ2-1,CSIVSGGSYNEQFF,TGCAGCATTGTCTCCGGGGGTTCCTACAATGAGCAGTTCTTC
.,TRBV4-3,.,14,TRBJ2-2,CASSQDAGTGELFF,TGCGCCAGCAGCCAAGATGCCGGAACCGGGGAGCTGTTTTTT
many,TRBV15,.,15,TRBJ2-2,CATSTLVWNTGELFF,TGTGCCACCAGCACACTAGTGTGGAACACCGGGGAGCTGTTTTTT